The next 14 T cell receptor beta chains were all read from a single sample in a study of post-analysis software for immune sequencing data. The authors incorporated unique molecular identifiers into the TCR beta cDNA libraries. TCRdb fed the PCR reads into MiXCR, producing one record per CDR3 protein. The repertoire holds some 890,000 distinct CDR3 sequences, with roughly 58% as singletons. Their recognized antigens are unknown. Study outcomes and limitations: The five TRBV segments detected at higher frequency in patients than in controls included TRBV5-6, TRBV5-1 and TRBV20-1.

The sequenced sample consisted of blood. All receptors come from a girl under 18 with multiple sclerosis.

This chain joins TRBV29-1 and TRBJ2-3, with 13 bases fitting TRBD2. Germline-derived CDR1 and CDR2 are SQVTM and ANQGSEA. Trimming cost V 7 bases and J 0 bases; bases outside gene matches: 1. This CDR3 spans 14 amino acids. The CDR3 loop reads CSEGLAGSTDTQYF. The CDR3 nucleotides are TGCAGCGAGGGACTAGCGGGAAGCACAGATACGCAGTATTTT.

The chain employs TRBV20-1 and TRBJ2-4; 8 bases are shared with TRBD1. The CDR3 spans 14 residues. Germline V lookup: CDR1 DFQATT, CDR2 SNEGSKA (reference sequence). Trimming cost V 0 bases and J 13 bases; bases outside gene matches: 11. CDR3 sequence reads: CSAREGQGTSLQYF. For the CDR3, the DNA is TGCAGTGCTAGAGAAGGACAGGGTACATCCTTACAGTACTTC.

CDR3: CAIRETSGSYTDTQYF. The CDR3 DNA follows: TGTGCCATCAGGGAGACTAGCGGGAGCTACACAGATACGCAGTATTTT. The rearrangement links TRBV10-3 to TRBJ2-3, with 12 nucleotides matching TRBD2. Germline values: CDR1 ENHRY, CDR2 SYGVKD. J lost 2 bases, V lost 6 bases, and 6 bases had no gene match. This CDR3 spans 16 amino acids.

This chain connects TRBV4-2 to TRBJ1-5; a weak D match, TRBD1 (5 bases). The CDR3 is 15 residues long. Per germline, CDR1 LGHNA and CDR2 YNFKEQ. Trimming shortened V by 0 bases and J by 8 bases, and 14 bases separated the two germline ends. The chain's CDR3 is CASSQDAGLGEPQHF. The CDR3, as DNA: TGTGCCAGCAGCCAAGACGCGGGTTTGGGGGAGCCCCAGCATTTT.

The rearrangement links TRBV4-2 to TRBJ2-3; 14 nucleotides line up with TRBD2. Germline V CDR1 and CDR2: LGHNA, YNFKEQ. J lost 0 bases, V lost 3 bases, and 5 bases had no gene match. The CDR3 extends over 18 amino acids. The CDR3: CASSHGLAGGASTDTQYF. The CDR3 DNA sequence: TGTGCCAGCAGCCACGGACTAGCGGGGGGTGCTAGCACAGATACGCAGTATTTT.

This clonotype turned up a few times. The chain uses TRBV5-4 and TRBJ2-1, with 11 nucleotides matching TRBD2. V lost 1 base and J lost 8; bases outside the gene matches: 5. CDR1 is SGHNT, CDR2 YYREEE, per germline (reference sequence). This CDR3 has 15 amino acids. CDR3 nucleotide sequence: TGTGCCAGCAGCTTGAAACTAGCGGGAGTAGATGAGCAGTTCTTC. Its translation: CASSLKLAGVDEQFF.

V is TRBV18 and J is TRBJ2-3, with D possibly matching TRBD2 (6 bases). Trimming removed 3 bases at V and 2 bases at J, with 12 bases between. The germline V gene encodes CDR1 KGHSH and CDR2 LQKENI. The CDR3 is 15 amino acids. The CDR3 here is CASSPGGRATDTQYF. The CDR3 bases are TGTGCCAGCTCACCTGGAGGGAGAGCCACAGATACGCAGTATTTT.

The chain uses TRBV29-1 and TRBJ2-1; D may be TRBD2 (6 bases). Germline lookup yields CDR1 SQVTM and CDR2 ANQGSEA. Trimming shortened V by 6 bases and J by 12 bases, and 18 bases separated the two germline ends. CDR3 length equals 12 residues. The CDR3 loop is CSVATSTDTQFF. The CDR3 region has the DNA TGCAGCGTGGCTACTAGCACAGATACGCAGTTCTTC.

The rearrangement links TRBV6-5 to TRBJ2-5; weak D call: TRBD1 (6 bases). Germline V CDR1 and CDR2: MNHEY, SVGAGI. The CDR3 runs to 15 residues. V dropped 0 bases and J dropped 4 bases, with 12 bases sitting between them. Here the CDR3 DNA reads TGTGCCAGCAGTTACTCGAGGGGGTGGCGAGAGACCCAGTACTTC. Amino acids: CASSYSRGWRETQYF.

The chain links TRBV6-1 to TRBJ1-2; the D gene is possibly TRBD1 (5 bases). V lost 0 bases and J 4 bases, leaving 12 bases between the germline ends. The CDR3 sequence is 15 residues long. CDR1 MNHNS and CDR2 SASEGT come from the germline V gene. The CDR3 sequence is CASSEALWDSYGYTF. DNA of the CDR3: TGTGCCAGCAGTGAAGCGCTCTGGGACTCCTATGGCTACACCTTC.

The table lists this clonotype with a few counts. The rearrangement links TRBV3-1 to TRBJ2-1, with no clear D. CDR1 is LGHDT, CDR2 YNNKEL, per germline (reference sequence). There are 16 residues in the CDR3. V was pared by 0 bases and J by 0 bases, with 9 bases between. Here the CDR3 DNA reads TGTGCCAGCAGCCAAGATCTTCGGTTCTCCTACAATGAGCAGTTCTTC. The encoded protein is CASSQDLRFSYNEQFF.

The V call is TRBV5-6, the J call TRBJ2-1; 10 bases line up with TRBD2. Germline V gives CDR1 SGHDT, CDR2 YYEEEE. The CDR3 is 15 residues long. The V segment lost 4 bases and the J segment 4 bases; nucleotides outside the gene matches: 5. The chain's CDR3 is CASSRGLADYNEQFF. For the CDR3, the DNA is TGTGCCAGCAGCCGCGGACTAGCGGATTACAATGAGCAGTTCTTC. Full variable domain (remainder filled in from reference TRBV5-6 and TRBJ2-1): DAGVTQSPTHLIKTRGQQVTLRCSPKSGHDTVSWYQQALGQGPQFIFQYYEEEERQRGNFPDRFSGHQFPNYSSELNVNALLLGDSALYLCASSRGLADYNEQFFGPGTRLTVL.

This clonotype came up once. DNA for the CDR3: TGTGCCAGTAGTATAACTATCGAGGGCTACGAGCAGTACTTC. Translating gives CASSITIEGYEQYF. This chain uses TRBV19 with TRBJ2-7, with a tentative D call TRBD2 (5 bases). The germline gives CDR1 LNHDA, CDR2 SQIVND (reference sequence). The CDR3 consists of 14 residues. Trimming removed 2 bases from V and 3 bases from J, with 11 bases in between.

This clonotype was counted only a few times. The gene calls are TRBV20-1 and TRBJ1-2; possible D gene TRBD1, 5 bases. The CDR3 loop spans 13 amino acids. Trimming took off 4 bases at V and 8 bases at J, with 17 bases between the two ends. Looked up from germline, CDR1 is DFQATT and CDR2 is SNEGSKA (reference sequence). The CDR3 is CSAKGGAARGYTF. CDR3 nucleotides: TGCAGTGCTAAAGGAGGGGCGGCCCGCGGCTACACCTTC.